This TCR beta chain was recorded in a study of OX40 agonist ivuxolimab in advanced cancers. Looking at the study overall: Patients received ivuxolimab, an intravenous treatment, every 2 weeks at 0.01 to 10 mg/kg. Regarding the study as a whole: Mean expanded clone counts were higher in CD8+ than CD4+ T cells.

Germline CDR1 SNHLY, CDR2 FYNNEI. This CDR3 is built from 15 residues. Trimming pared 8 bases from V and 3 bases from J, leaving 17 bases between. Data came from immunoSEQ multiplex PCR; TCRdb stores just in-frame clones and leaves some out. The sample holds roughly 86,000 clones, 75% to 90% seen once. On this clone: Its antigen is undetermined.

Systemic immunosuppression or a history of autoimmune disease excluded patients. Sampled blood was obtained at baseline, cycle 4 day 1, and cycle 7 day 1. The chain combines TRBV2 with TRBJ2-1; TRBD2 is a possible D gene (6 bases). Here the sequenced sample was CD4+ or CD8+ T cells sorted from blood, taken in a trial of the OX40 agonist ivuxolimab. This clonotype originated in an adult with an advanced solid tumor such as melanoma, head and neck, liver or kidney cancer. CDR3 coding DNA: TGTGCCAGCCGACTCGGGCGGGATTTCTACAATGAGCAGTTCTTC. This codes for CASRLGRDFYNEQFF.